Each of the 10 T cell receptor beta chains below was sequenced from the same sample in a study of blood T cell repertoires in COVID-19. The protocol was immunoSEQ multiplex PCR, while the TCRdb copy is restricted to in-frame clones and leaves out a portion. The table shows 95,000 to 150,000 clones, with around 89% occurring only once. The sequencing input was peripheral blood. Receptors originate from a woman aged 55-70 years with COVID-19, enrolled during active disease.

As regards this clone: The same CDR3 arises from other DNA sequences in this sample as well. V usage is TRBV7-2 and J usage is TRBJ2-7; TRBD1 aligns across 8 bases. J gave up 5 bases and V 1 base, and 7 bases lay outside the gene matches. Germline-derived CDR1 and CDR2 are SGHTA and FQGNSA. The CDR3 spans 15 residues. The DNA of the CDR3 is TGTGCCAGCAGCTTAGTCGGGCAGGGGGCGAACGAGCAGTACTTC. Translation: CASSLVGQGANEQYF.

V is TRBV5-4 and J is TRBJ2-7, with 8 bases aligning to TRBD1. V dropped 5 bases and J dropped 2; count of bases not matched to a gene: 9. The CDR3 totals 15 residues. The germline V gene has CDR1 SGHNT and CDR2 YYREEE (reference sequence). In DNA, the CDR3 is TGTGCCAGCAGTATGTCGTTGGGACAGGCCTACGAGCAGTACTTC. This gives the protein CASSMSLGQAYEQYF.

The chain carries TRBV2 and TRBJ1-5; no firm D call. The CDR3 extends over 14 amino acids. Germline V gene lookup returns CDR1 SNHLY and CDR2 FYNNEI. V was pared by 4 bases and J by 9 bases, with 16 bases between. The CDR3 spells CASSVTERLRPQHF. For the CDR3, the DNA is TGTGCCAGCAGTGTCACGGAGAGGTTAAGGCCCCAGCATTTT.

The J gene is TRBJ2-5, the V gene TRBV7-3; 8 positions agree with TRBD2. There are 15 residues in the CDR3. Germline CDR1 is SGHTA and CDR2 is FQGTGA. V was pared by 5 bases and J by 7 bases, with 12 bases of the junction left unmatched. CDR3 sequence: CASSNQPGGPGTQYF. The CDR3 nucleotides read TGTGCCAGCAGCAACCAGCCGGGGGGGCCAGGGACCCAGTACTTC.

V and J are TRBV13 and TRBJ1-4; 10 nucleotides line up with TRBD1. The CDR3 has 15 amino acids. V shed 5 bases and J 8 bases; nucleotides not matched to a gene: 8. Germline CDR1 reads PRHDT; CDR2 reads FYEKMQ (reference sequence). As DNA, the CDR3 is TGTGCCAGCAGCCGACGGACAGGGGGAAGGGAAAAACTGTTTTTT. The encoded protein is CASSRRTGGREKLFF.

The rearrangement links TRBV3-1 (or the pseudogene TRBV3-2) to TRBJ2-2; 8 nucleotides align to TRBD1. V was clipped by 4 bases and J by 6 bases; unmatched bases: 13. The CDR3 contains 17 residues. Germline lookup yields CDR1 LGHDT and CDR2 YNNKEL (reference sequence). The CDR3 coding sequence is TGTGCCAGCAGCCCAACCCATAGGACAGGGCGGGCCGGGGAGCTGTTTTTT. Its translation: CASSPTHRTGRAGELFF.

The CDR3 nucleotides are TGTGCCATCAGTGAGTCTGGGGCTGGTTTGGCAGGGGACTCCTACAATGAGCAGTTCTTC. This gives the protein CAISESGAGLAGDSYNEQFF. The chain links TRBV10-3 to TRBJ2-1, with D perhaps matching TRBD1 (6 bases). CDR1 and CDR2 (germline): ENHRY, SYGVKD. The CDR3 totals 20 residues. The V gene lost 0 bases and the J gene lost 0 bases, with 21 bases spanning the gap.

The J gene is TRBJ1-1, the V gene TRBV6-2 or TRBV6-3; possible D gene TRBD1, 5 bases. CDR3 length: 14 residues. Germline V gene data show CDR1 as MNHEY and CDR2 as SVGEGT. Deletions cut 4 bases from V and 4 bases from J, with 13 bases between. The CDR3 protein is CASSFAGWSTEAFF. DNA of the CDR3: TGTGCCAGCAGTTTCGCAGGGTGGAGCACTGAAGCTTTCTTT.

This chain joins TRBV27 and TRBJ2-2, with D perhaps TRBD2 (6 bases). Between the trimmed V and J ends, which lost 4 bases and 6 bases, there was a span of 12 bases. Germline V gene data show CDR1 as MNHEY and CDR2 as SMNVEV (reference sequence). CDR3 size: 14 residues. CDR3 loop: CASSYGTPSGELFF. The CDR3 nucleotides are TGTGCCAGCAGTTACGGGACTCCATCCGGGGAGCTGTTTTTT.

V is TRBV29-1 and J is TRBJ2-2; 11 positions match TRBD1. The V gene's germline CDR1 is SQVTM and CDR2 ANQGSEA. This CDR3 has 15 amino acids. V shed 8 bases, J shed 7 bases, and the junction held 12 bases outside the gene matches. The CDR3 reads CSSTGTGGEVGELFF. The CDR3 DNA is TGCAGCTCAACCGGGACAGGGGGAGAGGTCGGGGAGCTGTTTTTT.